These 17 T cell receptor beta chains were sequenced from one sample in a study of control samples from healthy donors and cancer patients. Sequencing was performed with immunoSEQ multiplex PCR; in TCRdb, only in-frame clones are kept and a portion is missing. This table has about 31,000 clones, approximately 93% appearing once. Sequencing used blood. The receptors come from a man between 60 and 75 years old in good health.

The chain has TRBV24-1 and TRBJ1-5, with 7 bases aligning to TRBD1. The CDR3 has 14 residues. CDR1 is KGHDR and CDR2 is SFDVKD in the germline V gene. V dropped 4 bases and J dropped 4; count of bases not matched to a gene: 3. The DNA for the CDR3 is TGTGCCACCAGTGAACAGGGGCTGAATCAGCCCCAGCATTTT. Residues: CATSEQGLNQPQHF.

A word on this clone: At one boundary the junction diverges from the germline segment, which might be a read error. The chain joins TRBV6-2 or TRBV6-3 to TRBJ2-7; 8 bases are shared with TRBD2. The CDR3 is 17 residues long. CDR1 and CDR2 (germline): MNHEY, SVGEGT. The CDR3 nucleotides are TGTGCCCGCAGTTCGGGGGGGGCTGGGGCCATCTACTACGAGCAGTACTTC. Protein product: CARSSGGAGAIYYEQYF.

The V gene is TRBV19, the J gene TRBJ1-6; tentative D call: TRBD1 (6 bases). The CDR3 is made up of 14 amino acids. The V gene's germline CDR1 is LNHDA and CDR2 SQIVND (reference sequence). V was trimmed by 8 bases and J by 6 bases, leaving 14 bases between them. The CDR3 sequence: CASRGDIINSPLHF. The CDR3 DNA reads TGTGCCAGTCGCGGGGACATAATTAATTCACCCCTCCACTTT.

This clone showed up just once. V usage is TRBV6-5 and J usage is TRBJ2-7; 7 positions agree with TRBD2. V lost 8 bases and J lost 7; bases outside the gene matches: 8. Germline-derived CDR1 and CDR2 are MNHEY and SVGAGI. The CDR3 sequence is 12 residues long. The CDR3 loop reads CASGGRALEQYF. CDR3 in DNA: TGTGCCAGCGGGGGGAGGGCGCTGGAGCAGTACTTC.

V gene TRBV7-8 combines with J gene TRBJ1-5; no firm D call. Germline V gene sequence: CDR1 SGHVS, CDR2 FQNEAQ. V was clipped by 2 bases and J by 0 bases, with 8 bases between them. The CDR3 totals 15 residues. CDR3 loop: CASSLSPNSNQPQHF. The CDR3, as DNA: TGTGCCAGCAGCTTATCTCCTAATAGCAATCAGCCCCAGCATTTT. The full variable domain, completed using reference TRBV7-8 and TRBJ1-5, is GAGVSQSPRYKVAKRGQDVALRCDPISGHVSLFWYQQALGQGPEFLTYFQNEAQLDKSGLPSDRFFAERPEGSVSTLKIQRTQQEDSAVYLCASSLSPNSNQPQHFGDGTRLSIL.

Here the CDR3 reads CASSLEDRLNTEAFF. CDR3 nucleotide sequence: TGCGCCAGCAGCCTCGAGGACAGGCTGAACACTGAAGCTTTCTTT. The chain has TRBV4-1 and TRBJ1-1; 7 nucleotides agree with TRBD1. The CDR3 totals 15 residues. The junction had 5 bases not matched to a gene; V was cut back by 4 bases and J by 0 bases. The germline V gene encodes CDR1 MGHRA and CDR2 YSYEKL.

The CDR3 loop is CASSSDIFTSPLHF. In DNA, the CDR3 is TGTGCCAGCAGCTCCGACATTTTCACTTCACCCCTCCACTTT. The chain recombines TRBV5-4 with TRBJ1-6; D uncertain. This CDR3 has 14 amino acids. Trimming removed 3 bases at V and 9 bases at J, with 13 bases between. The germline gives CDR1 SGHNT, CDR2 YYREEE (reference sequence).

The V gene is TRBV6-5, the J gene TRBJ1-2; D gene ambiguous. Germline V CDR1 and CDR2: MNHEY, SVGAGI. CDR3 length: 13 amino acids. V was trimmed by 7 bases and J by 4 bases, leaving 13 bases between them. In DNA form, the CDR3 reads TGTGCCAGCAATCGTGAGGGAACCTATGGCTACACCTTC. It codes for CASNREGTYGYTF.

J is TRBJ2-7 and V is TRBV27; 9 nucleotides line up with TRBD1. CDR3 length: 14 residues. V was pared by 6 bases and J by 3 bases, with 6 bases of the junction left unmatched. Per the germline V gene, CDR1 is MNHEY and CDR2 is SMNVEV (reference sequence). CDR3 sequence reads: CASRRDRANYEQYF. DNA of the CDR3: TGTGCCAGCAGGCGGGACAGGGCCAACTACGAGCAGTACTTC.

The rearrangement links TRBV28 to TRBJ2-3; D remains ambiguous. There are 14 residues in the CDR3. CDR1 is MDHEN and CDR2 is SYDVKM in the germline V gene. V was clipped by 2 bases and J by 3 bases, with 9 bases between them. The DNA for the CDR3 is TGTGCCAGCAGTTTAGAAAAGAGGACAGATACGCAGTATTTT. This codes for CASSLEKRTDTQYF. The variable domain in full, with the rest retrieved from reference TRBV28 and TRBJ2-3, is DVKVTQSSRYLVKRTGEKVFLECVQDMDHENMFWYRQDPGLGLRLIYFSYDVKMKEKGDIPEGYSVSREKKERFSLILESASTNQTSMYLCASSLEKRTDTQYFGPGTRLTVL.

CDR3 sequence: CASRNRGTGELFF. The CDR3 DNA sequence: TGTGCCAGCCGTAACAGGGGGACCGGGGAGCTGTTTTTT. The gene calls are TRBV6-6 and TRBJ2-2; 8 nucleotides align to TRBD1. This CDR3 has 13 residues. CDR1 and CDR2 (germline): MNHNY, SVGAGI (reference sequence). V lost 8 bases, J lost 5 bases, and 4 bases stayed unmatched.

The CDR3 reads CASSARDRAVAFF. The CDR3 nucleotides are TGTGCCAGCAGTGCGAGGGACAGGGCGGTGGCTTTCTTT. The chain combines TRBV28 with TRBJ1-1; 9 positions agree with TRBD1. The germline V gene encodes CDR1 MDHEN and CDR2 SYDVKM. V lost 5 bases to trimming and J lost 11 bases; unmatched junction nucleotides: 9. The length of the CDR3 is 13 residues.

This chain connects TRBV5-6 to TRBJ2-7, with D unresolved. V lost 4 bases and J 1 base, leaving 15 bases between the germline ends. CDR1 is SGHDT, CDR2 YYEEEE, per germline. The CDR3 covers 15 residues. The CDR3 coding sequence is TGTGCCAGCAGCCCCGTCGATACACGGTCCTACGAGCAGTACTTC. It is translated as CASSPVDTRSYEQYF.

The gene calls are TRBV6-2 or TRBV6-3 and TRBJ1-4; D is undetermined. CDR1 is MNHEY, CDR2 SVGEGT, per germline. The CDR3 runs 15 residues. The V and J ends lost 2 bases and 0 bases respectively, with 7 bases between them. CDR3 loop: CASSYGETTNEKLFF. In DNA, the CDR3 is TGTGCCAGCAGTTACGGGGAAACAACTAATGAAAAACTGTTTTTT.

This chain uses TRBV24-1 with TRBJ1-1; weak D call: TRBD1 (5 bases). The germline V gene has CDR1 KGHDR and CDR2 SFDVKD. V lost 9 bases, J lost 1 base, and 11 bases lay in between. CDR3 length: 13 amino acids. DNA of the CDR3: TGTGCCACCGTCGACAGTTCGAACACTGAAGCTTTCTTT. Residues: CATVDSSNTEAFF.

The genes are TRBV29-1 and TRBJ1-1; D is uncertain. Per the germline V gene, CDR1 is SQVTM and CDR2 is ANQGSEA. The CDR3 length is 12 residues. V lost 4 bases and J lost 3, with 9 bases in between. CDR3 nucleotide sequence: TGCAGCGTTGGGAGGGTCCACACTGAAGCTTTCTTT. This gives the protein CSVGRVHTEAFF.

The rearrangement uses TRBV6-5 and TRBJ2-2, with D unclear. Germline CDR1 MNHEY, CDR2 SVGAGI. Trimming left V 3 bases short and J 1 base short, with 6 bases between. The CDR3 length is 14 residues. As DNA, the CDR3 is TGTGCCAGCAGTTATTCTCAGAACACCGGGGAGCTGTTTTTT. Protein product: CASSYSQNTGELFF.